This TCR beta chain was sequenced in a study of shared clonotypes between healthy human individuals. Deletions cut 3 bases from V and 3 bases from J, with 18 bases between. Germline CDR1 and CDR2: LNHNV and YYDKDF (reference sequence). This CDR3 region has 16 residues. With regard to this clone: Its antigen remains unknown.

Study results and limitations: Some clonotypes were shared by all four sorted-subset donors, while others were not shared. The non-shared ones had lower generation probabilities than the shared ones. Estimated richness was generally greater in naive than memory subsets.

Produced via immunoSEQ multiplex PCR; TCRdb's table is partial and in-frame only. There are 2 million to 2.5 million clones in the sample; 85% to 95% occur only once, and around 0.38% lies in the top ten. Donors were healthy HIV-negative adults without recently reported acute infections or vaccinations. The TCR sequence derives from a man between 18 and 35 years old in good health. Some clones in this sample may be carry-over from other donors' samples. The chain uses TRBV15 and TRBJ2-7; possible D gene TRBD1, 5 bases. The source material was naive CD4+ T cells from PBMCs. Subset described: CD45RA+ positively selected. As DNA, the CDR3 is TGTGCCACCAGCAGTGAAAGACAGCTCTACTACTACGAGCAGTACTTC. This codes for CATSSERQLYYYEQYF.